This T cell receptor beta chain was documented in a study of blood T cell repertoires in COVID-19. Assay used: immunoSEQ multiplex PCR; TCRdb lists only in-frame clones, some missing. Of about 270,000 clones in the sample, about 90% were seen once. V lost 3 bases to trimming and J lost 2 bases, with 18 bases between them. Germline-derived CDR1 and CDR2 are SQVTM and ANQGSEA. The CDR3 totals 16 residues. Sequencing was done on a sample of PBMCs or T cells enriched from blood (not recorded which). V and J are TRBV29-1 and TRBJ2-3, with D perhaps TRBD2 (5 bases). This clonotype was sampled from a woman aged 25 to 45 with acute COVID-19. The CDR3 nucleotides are TGCAGCGTTGATAGAGGAGGCGGGTCTATCACAGATACGCAGTATTTT. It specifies CSVDRGGGSITDTQYF.